This T cell receptor beta chain was identified during a study of regulatory dendritic cells for organ transplantation. Study-wide results and limits: Naive CD4+ and CD8+ repertoires were highly diverse; memory CD8+ was most oligoclonal.

This clone turned up a few times. Its antigen is unknown. CFSE-labeled sorted T cells met regulatory or mature dendritic cells for 5 days. Sequencing used immunoSEQ multiplex PCR; TCRdb keeps in-frame clones, though not all of them. The table lists thousands of clones, about 60% of them singletons. Trimming stripped 5 bases from V and 13 bases from J, with 12 bases between. Per germline, CDR1 MDHEN and CDR2 SYDVKM. The length of the CDR3 is 12 residues. This sequence was found in a human donor in good health. J is TRBJ1-6 and V is TRBV28; D perhaps matches TRBD1 (6 bases). Input material: memory CD8+ T cells from blood cultured with dendritic cells. Subset given: CD45RO+ memory T cells. The CDR3: CASSPPRGPLHF. DNA for the CDR3: TGTGCCAGCAGTCCGCCCAGGGGCCCCCTCCACTTT.